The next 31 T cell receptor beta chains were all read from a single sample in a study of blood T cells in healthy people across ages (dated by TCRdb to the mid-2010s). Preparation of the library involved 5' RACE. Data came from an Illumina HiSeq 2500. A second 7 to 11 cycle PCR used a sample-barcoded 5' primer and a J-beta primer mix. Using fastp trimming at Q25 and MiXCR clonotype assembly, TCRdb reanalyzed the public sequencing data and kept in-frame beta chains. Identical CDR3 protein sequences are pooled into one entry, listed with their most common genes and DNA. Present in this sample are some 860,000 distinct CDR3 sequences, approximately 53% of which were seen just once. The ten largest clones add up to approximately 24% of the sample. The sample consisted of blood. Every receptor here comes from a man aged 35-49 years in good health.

The CDR3: CASSLDGFEKLFF. The DNA of the CDR3 is TGTGCCAGCAGCTTAGATGGTTTTGAAAAACTGTTTTTT. The chain joins TRBV7-2 to TRBJ1-4; D gene uncertain. In germline, CDR1 is SGHTA, CDR2 FQGNSA. The ends were cut back, 1 base at V and 7 bases at J, with 7 bases in the middle. The CDR3 totals 13 residues. Filled out from reference TRBV7-2 and TRBJ1-4, the complete variable domain reads GAGVSQSPSNKVTEKGKDVELRCDPISGHTALYWYRQSLGQGLEFLIYFQGNSAPDKSGLPSDRFSAERTGGSVSTLTIQRTQQEDSAVYLCASSLDGFEKLFFGSGTQLSVL.

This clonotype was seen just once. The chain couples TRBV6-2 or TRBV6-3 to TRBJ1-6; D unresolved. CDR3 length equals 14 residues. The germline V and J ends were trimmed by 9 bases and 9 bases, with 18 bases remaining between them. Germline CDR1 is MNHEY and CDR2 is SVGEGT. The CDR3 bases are TGTGCCAGTCTCCTCAAGGCCCGGGGTTCACCCCTCCACTTT. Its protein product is CASLLKARGSPLHF.

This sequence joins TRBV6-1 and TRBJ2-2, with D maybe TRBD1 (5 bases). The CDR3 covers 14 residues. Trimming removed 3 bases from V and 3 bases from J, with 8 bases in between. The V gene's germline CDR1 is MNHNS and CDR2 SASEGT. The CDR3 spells CASSEMTDTGELFF. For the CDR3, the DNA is TGTGCCAGCAGTGAGATGACAGACACCGGGGAGCTGTTTTTT.

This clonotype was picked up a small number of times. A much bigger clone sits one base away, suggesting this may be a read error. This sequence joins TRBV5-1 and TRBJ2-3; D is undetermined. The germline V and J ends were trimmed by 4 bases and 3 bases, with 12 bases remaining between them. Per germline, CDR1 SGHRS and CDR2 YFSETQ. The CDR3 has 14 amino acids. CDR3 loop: CASSALKQTDTQYF. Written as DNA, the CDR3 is TGCGCCAGCAGCGCGTTGAAACAAACAGATACGCAGTATTTT.

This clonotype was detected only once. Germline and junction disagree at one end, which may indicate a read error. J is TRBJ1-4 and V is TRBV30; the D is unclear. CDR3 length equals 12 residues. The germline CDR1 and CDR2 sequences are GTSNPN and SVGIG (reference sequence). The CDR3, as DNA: TGTGCCGGGAGAGAGGCTAATGAAAAACTGTTTTTT. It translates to CAGREANEKLFF. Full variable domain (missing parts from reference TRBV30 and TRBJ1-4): SQTIHQWPATLVQPVGSPLSLECTVEGTSNPNLYWYRQAAGRGLQLLFYSVGIGQISSEVPQNLSASRPQDRQFILSSKKLLLSDSGFYLCAGREANEKLFFGSGTQLSVL.

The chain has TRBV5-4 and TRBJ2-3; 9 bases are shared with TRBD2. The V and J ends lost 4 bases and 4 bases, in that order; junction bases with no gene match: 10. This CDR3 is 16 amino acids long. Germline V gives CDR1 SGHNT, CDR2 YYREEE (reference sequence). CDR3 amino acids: CASSGKTSGTADTQYF. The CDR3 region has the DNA TGTGCCAGCAGCGGCAAGACTAGCGGAACGGCAGATACGCAGTATTTT.

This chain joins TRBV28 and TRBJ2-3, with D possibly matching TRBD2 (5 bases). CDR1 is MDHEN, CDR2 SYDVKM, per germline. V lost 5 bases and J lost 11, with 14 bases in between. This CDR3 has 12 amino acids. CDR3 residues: CASSLRGYRQYF. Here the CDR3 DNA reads TGTGCCAGCAGTCTTCGGGGTTATCGGCAGTATTTT.

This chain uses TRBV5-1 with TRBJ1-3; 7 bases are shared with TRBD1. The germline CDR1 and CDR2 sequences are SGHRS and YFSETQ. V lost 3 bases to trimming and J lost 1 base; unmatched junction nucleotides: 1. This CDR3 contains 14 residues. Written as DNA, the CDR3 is TGCGCCAGCAGCTCACAGGGGTCTGGAAACACCATATATTTT. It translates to CASSSQGSGNTIYF.

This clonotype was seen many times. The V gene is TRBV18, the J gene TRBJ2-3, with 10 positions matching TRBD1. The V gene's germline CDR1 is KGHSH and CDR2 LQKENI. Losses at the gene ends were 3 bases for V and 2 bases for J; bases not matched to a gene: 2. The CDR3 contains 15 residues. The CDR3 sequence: CASSPTGGPTDTQYF. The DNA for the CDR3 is TGTGCCAGCTCACCGACAGGGGGCCCCACAGATACGCAGTATTTT.

The CDR3 sequence is CASSFTAATSGNNEQFF. In DNA form, the CDR3 reads TGCGCCAGCAGCTTCACAGCCGCGACTAGCGGGAACAATGAGCAGTTCTTC. The chain couples TRBV5-1 to TRBJ2-1, with TRBD2 matching over 11 bases. Looked up from germline, CDR1 is SGHRS and CDR2 is YFSETQ. CDR3 length equals 17 residues. V lost 2 bases, J lost 5 bases, and 9 bases stayed unmatched.

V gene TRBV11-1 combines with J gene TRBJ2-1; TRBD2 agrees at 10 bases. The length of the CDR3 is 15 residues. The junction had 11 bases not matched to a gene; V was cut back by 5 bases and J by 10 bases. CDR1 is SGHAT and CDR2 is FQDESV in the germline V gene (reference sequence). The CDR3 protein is CASSPRLAGAGEQFF. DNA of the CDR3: TGTGCCAGCAGCCCCCGCCTAGCGGGAGCAGGGGAGCAGTTCTTC.

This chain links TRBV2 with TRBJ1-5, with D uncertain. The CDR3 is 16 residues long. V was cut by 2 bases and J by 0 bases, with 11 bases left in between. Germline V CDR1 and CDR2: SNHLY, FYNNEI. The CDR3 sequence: CASSERVGFSNQPQHF. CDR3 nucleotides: TGTGCCAGCAGTGAAAGGGTCGGATTTAGCAATCAGCCCCAGCATTTT.

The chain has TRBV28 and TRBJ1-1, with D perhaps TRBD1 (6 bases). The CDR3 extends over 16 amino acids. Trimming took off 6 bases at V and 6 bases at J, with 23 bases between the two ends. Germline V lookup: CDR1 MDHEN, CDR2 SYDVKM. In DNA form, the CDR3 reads TGTGCCAGCAGAAGTCCCAGGGCCATCCAGGGGTCTGAAGCTTTCTTT. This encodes CASRSPRAIQGSEAFF.

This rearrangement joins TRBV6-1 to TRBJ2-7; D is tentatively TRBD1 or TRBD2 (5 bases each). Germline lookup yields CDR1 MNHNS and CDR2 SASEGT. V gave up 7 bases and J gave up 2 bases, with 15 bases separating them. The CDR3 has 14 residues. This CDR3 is CASIHQGRAYEQYF. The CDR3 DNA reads TGTGCCAGCATCCACCAGGGACGGGCCTACGAGCAGTACTTC.

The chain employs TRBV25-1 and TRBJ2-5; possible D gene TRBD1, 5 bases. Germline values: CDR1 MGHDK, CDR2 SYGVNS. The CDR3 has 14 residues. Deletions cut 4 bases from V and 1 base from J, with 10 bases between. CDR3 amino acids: CASSGTGVQETQYF. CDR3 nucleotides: TGTGCCAGCAGTGGAACAGGAGTCCAAGAGACCCAGTACTTC.

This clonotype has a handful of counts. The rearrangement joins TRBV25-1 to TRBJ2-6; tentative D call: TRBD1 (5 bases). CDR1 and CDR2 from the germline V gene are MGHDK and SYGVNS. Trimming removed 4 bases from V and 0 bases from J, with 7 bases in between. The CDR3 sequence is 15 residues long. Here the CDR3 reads CASSGQNSGANVLTF. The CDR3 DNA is TGTGCCAGCAGTGGACAGAACTCTGGGGCCAACGTCCTGACTTTC. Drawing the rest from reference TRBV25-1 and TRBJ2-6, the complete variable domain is EADIYQTPRYLVIGTGKKITLECSQTMGHDKMYWYQQDPGMELHLIHYSYGVNSTEKGDLSSESTVSRIRTEHFPLTLESARPSHTSQYLCASSGQNSGANVLTFGAGSRLTVL.

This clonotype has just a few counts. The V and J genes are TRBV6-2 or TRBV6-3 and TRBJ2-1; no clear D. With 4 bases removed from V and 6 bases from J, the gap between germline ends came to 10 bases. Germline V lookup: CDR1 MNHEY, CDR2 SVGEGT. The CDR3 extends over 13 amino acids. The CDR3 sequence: CASSFERANEQFF. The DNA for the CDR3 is TGTGCCAGCAGTTTCGAAAGGGCCAATGAGCAGTTCTTC.

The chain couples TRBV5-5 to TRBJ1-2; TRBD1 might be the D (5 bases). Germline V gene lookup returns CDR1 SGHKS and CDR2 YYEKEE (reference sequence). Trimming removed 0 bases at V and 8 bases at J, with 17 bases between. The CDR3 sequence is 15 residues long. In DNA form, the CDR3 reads TGTGCCAGCAGCTTGGCCCCAGGCAGGGACGGGGGCTACACCTTC. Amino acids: CASSLAPGRDGGYTF.

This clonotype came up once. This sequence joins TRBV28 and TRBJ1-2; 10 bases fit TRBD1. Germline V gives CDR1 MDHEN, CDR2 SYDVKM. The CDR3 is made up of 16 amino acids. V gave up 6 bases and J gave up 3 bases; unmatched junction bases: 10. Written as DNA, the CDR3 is TGTGCCAGCAGCGAGGGACAGGGGAGTGGGGACTATGGCTACACCTTC. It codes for CASSEGQGSGDYGYTF.

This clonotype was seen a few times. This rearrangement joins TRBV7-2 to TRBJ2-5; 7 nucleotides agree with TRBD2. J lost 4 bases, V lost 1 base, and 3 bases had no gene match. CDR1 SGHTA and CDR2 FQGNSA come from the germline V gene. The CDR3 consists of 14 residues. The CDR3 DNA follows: TGTGCCAGCAGCTTAGTCGGGGAGGGAGAGACCCAGTACTTC. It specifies CASSLVGEGETQYF.

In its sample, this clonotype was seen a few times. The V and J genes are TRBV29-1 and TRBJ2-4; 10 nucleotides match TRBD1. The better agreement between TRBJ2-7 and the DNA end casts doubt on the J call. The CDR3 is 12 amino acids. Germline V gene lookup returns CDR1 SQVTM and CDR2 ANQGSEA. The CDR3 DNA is TGCAGCGGGGGGACAGGGGTTTACGAGCAGTACTTC. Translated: CSGGTGVYEQYF.

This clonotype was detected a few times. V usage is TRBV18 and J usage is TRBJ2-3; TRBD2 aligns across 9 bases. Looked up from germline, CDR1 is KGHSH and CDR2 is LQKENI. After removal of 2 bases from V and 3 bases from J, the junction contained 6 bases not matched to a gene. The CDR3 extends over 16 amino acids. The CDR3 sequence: CASSPSLAGPTDTQYF. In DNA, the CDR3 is TGTGCCAGCTCACCAAGCCTAGCGGGACCGACAGATACGCAGTATTTT.

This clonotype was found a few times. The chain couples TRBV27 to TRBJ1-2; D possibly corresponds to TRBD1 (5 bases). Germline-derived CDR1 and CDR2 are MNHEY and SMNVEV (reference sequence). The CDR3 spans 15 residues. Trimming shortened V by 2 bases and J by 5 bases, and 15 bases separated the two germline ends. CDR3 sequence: CASSLAPGGPYGYTF. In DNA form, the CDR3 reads TGTGCCAGCAGTTTAGCCCCCGGGGGACCGTATGGCTACACCTTC.

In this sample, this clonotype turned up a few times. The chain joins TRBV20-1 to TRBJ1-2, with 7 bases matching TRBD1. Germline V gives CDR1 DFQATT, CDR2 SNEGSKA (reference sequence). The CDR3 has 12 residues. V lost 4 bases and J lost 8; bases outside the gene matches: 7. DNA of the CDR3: TGCAGTGCTACCCGACAGGGCGGCGGCTACACCTTC. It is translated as CSATRQGGGYTF.

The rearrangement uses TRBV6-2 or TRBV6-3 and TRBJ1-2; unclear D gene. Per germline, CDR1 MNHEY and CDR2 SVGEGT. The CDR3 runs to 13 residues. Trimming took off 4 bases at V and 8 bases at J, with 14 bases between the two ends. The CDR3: CASSFRASGGYTF. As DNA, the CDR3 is TGTGCCAGCAGTTTCCGAGCCAGCGGCGGCTACACCTTC.

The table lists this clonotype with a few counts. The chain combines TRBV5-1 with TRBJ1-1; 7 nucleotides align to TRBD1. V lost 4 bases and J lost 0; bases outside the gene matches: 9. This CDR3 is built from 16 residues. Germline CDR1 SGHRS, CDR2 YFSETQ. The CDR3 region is CASSPPGQSLNTEAFF. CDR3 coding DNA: TGCGCCAGCAGCCCCCCGGGACAGAGCCTGAACACTGAAGCTTTCTTT.

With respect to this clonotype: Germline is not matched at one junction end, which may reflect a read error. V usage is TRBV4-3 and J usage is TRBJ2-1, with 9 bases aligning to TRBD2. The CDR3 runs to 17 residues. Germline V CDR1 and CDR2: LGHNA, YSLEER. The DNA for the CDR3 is TGCGCCAGCAGCGAAGACTTAGCGGGAGCCTCCTACAATGAGCAGTTCTTC. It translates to CASSEDLAGASYNEQFF.

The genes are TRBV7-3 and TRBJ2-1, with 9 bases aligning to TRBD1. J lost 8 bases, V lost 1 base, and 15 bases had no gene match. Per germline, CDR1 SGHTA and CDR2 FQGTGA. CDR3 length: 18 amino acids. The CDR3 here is CASSLRPPGTGILDEQFF. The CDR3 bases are TGTGCCAGCAGCTTAAGGCCCCCCGGGACAGGGATCTTGGATGAGCAGTTCTTC.

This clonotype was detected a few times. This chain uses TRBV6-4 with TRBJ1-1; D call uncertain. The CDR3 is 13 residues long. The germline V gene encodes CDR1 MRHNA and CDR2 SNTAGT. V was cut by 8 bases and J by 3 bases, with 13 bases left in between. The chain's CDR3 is CASSNSWDTEAFF. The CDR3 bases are TGTGCCAGCTCAAACTCCTGGGACACTGAAGCTTTCTTT.

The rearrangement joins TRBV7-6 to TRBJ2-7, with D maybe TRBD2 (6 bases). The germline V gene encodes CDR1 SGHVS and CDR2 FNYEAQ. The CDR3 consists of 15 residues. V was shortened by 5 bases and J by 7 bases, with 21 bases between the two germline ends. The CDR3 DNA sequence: TGTGCCAGCAGCCGACGGGACTCTCGTTCCGATGAGCAGTACTTC. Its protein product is CASSRRDSRSDEQYF.

CDR3 sequence (DNA): TGTGCCAGCAGCTTAGGTGGTAGCGGGAACATTCAGTACTTC. Its translation is CASSLGGSGNIQYF. The rearrangement joins TRBV11-1 to TRBJ2-4; 7 bases are shared with TRBD2. The germline gives CDR1 SGHAT, CDR2 FQDESV (reference sequence). With 1 base clipped from V and 7 bases from J, the junction kept 4 bases outside the gene matches. This CDR3 has 14 amino acids.